This paragraph covers one T cell receptor (beta chain) sequence. This PCR relied on a set of 60 Vbeta primers and 13 Jbeta primers. Profiling relied on immunoSEQ multiplex PCR, and the TCRdb table lists in-frame clones only, not all of them. This table holds 55,000 to 75,000 clones, 75% found once. The sample originates from a study of cytomegalovirus exposure and HLA in healthy donors. This CDR3 has 14 amino acids. The V segment lost 11 bases and the J segment 6 bases; nucleotides outside the gene matches: 15. The germline V gene encodes CDR1 MNHNS and CDR2 SASEGT. The sequence came from a woman under 40 in good health and CMV-seropositive. The genes are TRBV6-1 and TRBJ1-1, with 7 nucleotides matching TRBD1. Sequenced sample: PBMCs. Here the CDR3 DNA reads TGTGCCGGGGACCGGACAGGAGGAGGTTCTGAAGCTTTCTTT. It is translated as CAGDRTGGGSEAFF.